The 17 T cell receptor beta chains below all came from one sample that was sequenced in a study of T cell repertoires in cytomegalovirus infection. What these receptors recognize is not known. One entry per CDR3 protein, called by TCRdb with MiXCR from the reads. The sample contains 110,000 to 150,000 distinct CDR3 sequences, more than 25% of which appear only once. The specimen was CD8+ T cells from cultured PBMCs, collected from culture after CMV antigen stimulation. All receptors derive from a human donor in good health (CMV status not recorded). Some clones in this sample may be carry-over from other donors' samples.

The rearrangement uses TRBV27 and TRBJ1-5; D uncertain. V gave up 2 bases and J gave up 2 bases, with 10 bases separating them. The CDR3 spans 15 residues. Germline CDR1 and CDR2: MNHEY and SMNVEV (reference sequence). CDR3 in amino acids: CASSLLAGGNQPQHF. CDR3 nucleotides: TGTGCCAGCAGTTTACTCGCCGGGGGCAATCAGCCCCAGCATTTT.

The chain has TRBV12-3 or TRBV12-4 and TRBJ2-3; no definite D call. The CDR3 has 16 residues. The V gene lost 6 bases and the J gene lost 4 bases, with 20 bases spanning the gap. CDR3 protein: CASSDIVSVGSDTQYF. Here the CDR3 DNA reads TGTGCCAGCAGCGATATAGTAAGCGTAGGGTCAGATACGCAGTATTTT.

Concerning this clonotype: This may arise from a read error, as a much more abundant clone is one base away. The rearrangement links TRBV6-8 to TRBJ1-5, with D unclear. The CDR3 totals 15 residues. Germline-derived CDR1 and CDR2 are MNHGY and SAAAGT. The CDR3 reads CTSSSQGASNQPQHF. CDR3 bases: TGTACCAGCAGTTCCCAAGGTGCGAGCAATCAGCCCCAGCATTTT.

This clonotype was counted only a few times. The rearrangement uses TRBV7-8 and TRBJ1-4; D is uncertain. Germline-derived CDR1 and CDR2 are SGHVS and FQNEAQ. Trimming stripped 5 bases from V and 0 bases from J, with 13 bases between. The CDR3 runs to 16 residues. CDR3 residues: CASSPSMRSTNEKLFF. The CDR3 DNA sequence: TGTGCCAGCAGCCCTTCGATGCGTTCAACTAATGAAAAACTGTTTTTT.

This clonotype occurred a few times. The J gene is TRBJ2-2, the V gene TRBV11-3; D is possibly TRBD2 (7 bases). The CDR3 length is 15 residues. Germline CDR1 SGHNT, CDR2 YENEEA. The germline V and J ends were trimmed by 4 bases and 4 bases, with 13 bases remaining between them. CDR3: CASSSQRGATGELFF. CDR3 bases: TGTGCCAGCAGCTCACAACGGGGGGCCACCGGGGAGCTGTTTTTT.

This clonotype appeared many times. The V gene is TRBV28, the J gene TRBJ1-1; D is possibly TRBD1 (6 bases). The CDR3 totals 13 residues. Germline assignment: CDR1 MDHEN and CDR2 SYDVKM. The germline V and J ends were trimmed by 5 bases and 8 bases, with 15 bases remaining between them. The CDR3 bases are TGTGCCAGCAGTATAAATGGGGGGCGGGAAGCTTTCTTT. The encoded protein is CASSINGGREAFF.

The CDR3 sequence: CASSLKSGTSTDTQYF. The CDR3 DNA reads TGTGCCAGCAGCTTAAAGAGTGGCACTAGCACAGATACGCAGTATTTT. The chain is built from TRBV7-6 and TRBJ2-3; D call uncertain. The CDR3 is made up of 16 amino acids. Germline loops: CDR1 SGHVS, CDR2 FNYEAQ. V was cut by 2 bases and J by 0 bases, with 12 bases left in between.

J is TRBJ2-6 and V is TRBV29-1; TRBD1 might be the D (5 bases). Germline CDR1 SQVTM, CDR2 ANQGSEA. This CDR3 contains 15 residues. The ends were cut back, 3 bases at V and 1 base at J, with 10 bases in the middle. This CDR3 reads CSVDTRDSGANVLTF. The CDR3 DNA reads as TGCAGCGTTGATACCAGGGATTCTGGGGCCAACGTCCTGACTTTC.

This clonotype has a count of ten or more. The chain has TRBV28 and TRBJ2-2; maybe TRBD1 (5 bases). Germline CDR1 is MDHEN and CDR2 is SYDVKM. Trimming took off 6 bases at V and 1 base at J, with 15 bases between the two ends. The length of the CDR3 is 16 residues. DNA of the CDR3: TGTGCCAGCAGGGATCAGAAGGGGCAGAACACCGGGGAGCTGTTTTTT. Translation gives CASRDQKGQNTGELFF.

The chain carries TRBV27 and TRBJ1-1, with no clear D. V was shortened by 11 bases and J by 8 bases, with 12 bases between the two germline ends. The CDR3 is made up of 10 amino acids. Per germline, CDR1 MNHEY and CDR2 SMNVEV (reference sequence). The CDR3 DNA reads as TGTGCCTTCGAAGGGAGAGAAGCTTTCTTT. This codes for CAFEGREAFF.

This clonotype has at least ten counts. V and J are TRBV27 and TRBJ2-7; perhaps D is TRBD1 or TRBD2 (5 bases each). With 0 bases removed from V and 6 bases from J, the gap between germline ends came to 21 bases. CDR3 length equals 17 residues. The germline V gene has CDR1 MNHEY and CDR2 SMNVEV (reference sequence). Here the CDR3 DNA reads TGTGCCAGCAGTTTATCGGCCGGGACCCTTCGTTCGGGCGAGCAGTACTTC. Protein sequence: CASSLSAGTLRSGEQYF.

This chain connects TRBV3-1 to TRBJ1-4, with D perhaps TRBD1 (6 bases). The V gene's germline CDR1 is LGHDT and CDR2 YNNKEL (reference sequence). The CDR3 loop spans 18 amino acids. V dropped 4 bases and J dropped 0 bases, with 18 bases sitting between them. CDR3 nucleotides: TGTGCCAGCAGCCGTGAGGCGTTGGGGGCACCAACTAATGAAAAACTGTTTTTT. Translation: CASSREALGAPTNEKLFF.

V gene TRBV7-9 combines with J gene TRBJ2-1; no firm D call. This CDR3 is built from 12 residues. V was pared by 5 bases and J by 7 bases, with 9 bases between. Germline V CDR1 and CDR2: SEHNR, FQNEAQ (reference sequence). The CDR3 loop is CASSITDNEQFF. The DNA for the CDR3 is TGTGCCAGCAGCATAACAGATAATGAGCAGTTCTTC.

J is TRBJ1-2 and V is TRBV5-6, with 8 bases aligning to TRBD1. CDR3 size: 15 residues. V was pared by 0 bases and J by 4 bases, with 5 bases of the junction left unmatched. CDR1 and CDR2 (germline): SGHDT, YYEEEE. CDR3 protein: CASSLASGGTYGYTF. The CDR3 nucleotides read TGTGCCAGCAGCTTGGCTTCAGGGGGCACCTATGGCTACACCTTC.

The V gene is TRBV20-1, the J gene TRBJ1-5, with a tentative D call TRBD1 (5 bases). The CDR3 runs to 13 residues. V lost 0 bases, J lost 6 bases, and 9 bases lay in between. Germline CDR1 reads DFQATT; CDR2 reads SNEGSKA (reference sequence). For the CDR3, the DNA is TGCAGTGCTAGAGAGGGGGAGGGTCAGCCCCAGCATTTT. It encodes CSAREGEGQPQHF.

The V call is TRBV7-9, the J call TRBJ1-1, with 7 bases identical to TRBD1. CDR1 SEHNR and CDR2 FQNEAQ come from the germline V gene (reference sequence). This CDR3 has 16 residues. The V and J ends lost 5 bases and 5 bases, in that order; junction bases with no gene match: 14. In DNA form, the CDR3 reads TGTGCCAGCAGCCCCACGGCCGGACAGGCCCCAACTGAAGCTTTCTTT. This translates into CASSPTAGQAPTEAFF. The full variable domain, in which reference TRBV7-9 and TRBJ1-1 provide the parts outside the CDR3, is DTGVSQNPRHKITKRGQNVTFRCDPISEHNRLYWYRQTLGQGPEFLTYFQNEAQLEKSRLLSDRFSAERPKGSFSTLEIQRTEQGDSAMYLCASSPTAGQAPTEAFFGQGTRLTVV.

CDR3 in amino acids: CASSYGTGDNSPLHF. The CDR3, as DNA: TGTGCCAGCAGTTACGGTACAGGGGATAATTCACCCCTCCACTTT. This sequence joins TRBV6-5 and TRBJ1-6, with 7 positions matching TRBD1. Unmatched junction bases numbered 3, after V lost 2 bases and J lost 5 bases. The length of the CDR3 is 15 residues. Germline V gene sequence: CDR1 MNHEY, CDR2 SVGAGI.